These T cell receptor beta chains were read from a single sample in a study of blood T cell repertoires in COVID-19. The protocol was immunoSEQ multiplex PCR, while the TCRdb copy is restricted to in-frame clones and leaves out a portion. The sample consists of 200,000 to 250,000 clones, around 86% of them appearing once. Sequenced input: peripheral blood. These TCRs come from a man younger than 40 who had recovered from COVID-19. The conserved cysteine and the conserved F or W are not part of the CDR3 here.

V,CDR3
TRBV3-1/TRBV3-2,ASSRLAGYNEQF
TRBV11-3,ASSLGRRVDEQF
TRBV27,ASSGYWRGPEGRRRETQY
TRBV5-1,ASSLELAGGRETQY
TRBV18,ASSPRGDGNQPQH
TRBV21-1,ASSKVGPRGLGNQPQH
TRBV11-1,ASSGEGGNEQF
TRBV7-2,ASGRQGSYNEQF
TRBV5-4,ASSGGGVNTGELF
TRBV24-1,ATSDAGQGGTDTQY
TRBV6-6,ASSPAGAGVDSPLH
TRBV4-2,ASSQSSGGHTDTQY
TRBV5-1,ASALGQDKNIQY
TRBV19,ASSIPGADTQY
TRBV5-1,ASSLGGPVIEAF
TRBV6-5,ASSYSTQTGNEQY
TRBV27,ASSFGGRLTDTQY
TRBV2,ASSWGQGQETQY
TRBV6-2/TRBV6-3,ASSYDPMGGGNEQF
TRBV4-1,ASSQALGGNQPQH
TRBV19,ASSTTSGGRTDTQY
TRBV7-3,ASSWNAGTEAF
TRBV28,ASSTATNEKLF
TRBV2,ASSEIQGGMNEQY
TRBV2,ASRAMPYEQY
TRBV27,ASSSEVGKLF
TRBV19,ASSTMGQTNQPQH
TRBV27,ASSSGGLFNEQF
TRBV3-1/TRBV3-2,ASRDTRTSRTDTQY
TRBV5-8,ASSFGETEAF
TRBV7-2,ASSYLRGGAGYT
TRBV6-5,ASSSQGGDNQPQH
TRBV12-3/TRBV12-4,ASRNRITLKQF
TRBV2,ASSEGAPGANVLT
TRBV3-1/TRBV3-2,ASSQDGEPQETQY
TRBV18,ASSPPGGLDTEAF
TRBV2,AGSRGQEDTQY
TRBV28,ASRDPGQGIRETQY
TRBV6-4,ASRGPGTGNFGGYT
TRBV25-1,ASSGTAGNTIY
TRBV3-1/TRBV3-2,ASSQDWEPWGGYT
TRBV3-1/TRBV3-2,ASSPQGNNYGYT
TRBV6-1,ASSDRGTDTQY
TRBV3-1/TRBV3-2,ASSPPQSYNEQF
TRBV28,ASSSGSNQPQH
TRBV3-1/TRBV3-2,ASSQDISGANVLT
TRBV6-4,ASSEGLDTGELF
TRBV3-1/TRBV3-2,ASSQEGSMEAF
TRBV18,ASSPGLAIIYEQY
TRBV5-1,ASSLGTRVNEQF
TRBV7-2,ASSYYSGGSYNEQF
TRBV6-2/TRBV6-3,ASSYPSGQISGNTIY
TRBV7-9,ASSTTGSNTGELF
TRBV19,ASSDMWSGSGANVLT
TRBV10-3,AIRDRDRGSGNTIY